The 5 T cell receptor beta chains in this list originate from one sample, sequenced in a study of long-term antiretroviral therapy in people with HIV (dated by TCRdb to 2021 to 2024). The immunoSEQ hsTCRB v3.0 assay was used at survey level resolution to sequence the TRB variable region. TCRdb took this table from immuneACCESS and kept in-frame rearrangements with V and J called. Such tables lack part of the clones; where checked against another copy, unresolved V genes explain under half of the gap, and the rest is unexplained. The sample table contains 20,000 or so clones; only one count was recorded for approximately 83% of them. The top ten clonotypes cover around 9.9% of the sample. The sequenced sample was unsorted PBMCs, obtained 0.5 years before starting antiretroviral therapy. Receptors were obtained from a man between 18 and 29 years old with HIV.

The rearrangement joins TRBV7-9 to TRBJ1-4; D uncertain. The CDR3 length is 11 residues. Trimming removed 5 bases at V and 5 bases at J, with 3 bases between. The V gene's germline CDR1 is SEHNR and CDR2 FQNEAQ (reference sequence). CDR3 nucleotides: TGTGCCAGCAGCAGAAATGAAAAACTGTTTTTT. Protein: CASSRNEKLFF.

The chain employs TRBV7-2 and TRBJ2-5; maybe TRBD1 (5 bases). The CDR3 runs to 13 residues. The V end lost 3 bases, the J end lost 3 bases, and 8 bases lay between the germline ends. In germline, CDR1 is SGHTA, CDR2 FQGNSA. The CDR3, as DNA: TGTGCCAGCAGCTTCGACAGAAAAGAGACCCAGTACTTC. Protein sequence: CASSFDRKETQYF.

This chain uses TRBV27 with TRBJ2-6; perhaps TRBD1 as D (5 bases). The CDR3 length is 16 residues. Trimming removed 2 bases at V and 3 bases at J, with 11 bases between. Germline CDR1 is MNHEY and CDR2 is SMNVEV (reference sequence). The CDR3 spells CASSLALGDGANVLTF. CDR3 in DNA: TGTGCCAGCAGTTTAGCGTTAGGGGATGGGGCCAACGTCCTGACTTTC.

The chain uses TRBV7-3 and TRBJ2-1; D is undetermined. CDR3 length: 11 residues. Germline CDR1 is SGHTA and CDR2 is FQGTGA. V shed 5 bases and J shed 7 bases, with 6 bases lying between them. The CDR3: CASSNENEQFF. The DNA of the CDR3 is TGTGCCAGCAGCAACGAGAATGAGCAGTTCTTC.

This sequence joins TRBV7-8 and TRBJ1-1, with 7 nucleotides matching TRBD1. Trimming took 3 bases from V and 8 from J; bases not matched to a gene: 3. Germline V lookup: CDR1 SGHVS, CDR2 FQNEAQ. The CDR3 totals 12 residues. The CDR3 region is CASSLGTEEAFF. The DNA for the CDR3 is TGTGCCAGCAGCTTGGGGACAGAGGAAGCTTTCTTT.